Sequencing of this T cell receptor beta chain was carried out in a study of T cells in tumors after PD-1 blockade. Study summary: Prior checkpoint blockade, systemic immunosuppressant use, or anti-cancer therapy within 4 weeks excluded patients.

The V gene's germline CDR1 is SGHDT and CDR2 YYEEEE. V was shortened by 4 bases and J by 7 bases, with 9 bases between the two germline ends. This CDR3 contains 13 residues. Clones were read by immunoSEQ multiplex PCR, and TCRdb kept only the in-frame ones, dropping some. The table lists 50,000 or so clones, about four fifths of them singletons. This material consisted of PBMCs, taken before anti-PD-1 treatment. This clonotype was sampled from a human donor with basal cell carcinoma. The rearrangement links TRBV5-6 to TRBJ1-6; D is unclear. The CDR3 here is CASSRGGNSPLHF. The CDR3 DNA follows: TGTGCCAGCAGCCGCGGAGGGAATTCACCCCTCCACTTT.